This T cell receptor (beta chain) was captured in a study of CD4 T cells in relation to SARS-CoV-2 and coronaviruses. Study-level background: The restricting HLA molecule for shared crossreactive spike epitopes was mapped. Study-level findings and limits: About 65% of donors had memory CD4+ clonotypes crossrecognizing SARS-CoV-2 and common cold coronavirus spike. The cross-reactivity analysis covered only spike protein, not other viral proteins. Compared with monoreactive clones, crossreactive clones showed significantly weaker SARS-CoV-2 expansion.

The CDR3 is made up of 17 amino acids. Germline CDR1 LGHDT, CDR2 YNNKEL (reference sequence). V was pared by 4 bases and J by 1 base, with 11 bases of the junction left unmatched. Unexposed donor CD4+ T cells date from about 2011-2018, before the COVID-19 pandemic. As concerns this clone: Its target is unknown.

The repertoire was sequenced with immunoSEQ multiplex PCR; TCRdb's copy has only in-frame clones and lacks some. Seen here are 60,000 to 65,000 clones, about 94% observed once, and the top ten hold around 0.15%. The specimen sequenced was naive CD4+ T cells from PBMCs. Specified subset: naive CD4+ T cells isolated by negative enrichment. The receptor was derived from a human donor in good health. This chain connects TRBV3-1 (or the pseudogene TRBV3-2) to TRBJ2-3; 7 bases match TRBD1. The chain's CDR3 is CASSRSRTGRGTDTQYF. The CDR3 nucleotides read TGTGCCAGCAGCCGATCAAGGACAGGCAGGGGCACAGATACGCAGTATTTT.